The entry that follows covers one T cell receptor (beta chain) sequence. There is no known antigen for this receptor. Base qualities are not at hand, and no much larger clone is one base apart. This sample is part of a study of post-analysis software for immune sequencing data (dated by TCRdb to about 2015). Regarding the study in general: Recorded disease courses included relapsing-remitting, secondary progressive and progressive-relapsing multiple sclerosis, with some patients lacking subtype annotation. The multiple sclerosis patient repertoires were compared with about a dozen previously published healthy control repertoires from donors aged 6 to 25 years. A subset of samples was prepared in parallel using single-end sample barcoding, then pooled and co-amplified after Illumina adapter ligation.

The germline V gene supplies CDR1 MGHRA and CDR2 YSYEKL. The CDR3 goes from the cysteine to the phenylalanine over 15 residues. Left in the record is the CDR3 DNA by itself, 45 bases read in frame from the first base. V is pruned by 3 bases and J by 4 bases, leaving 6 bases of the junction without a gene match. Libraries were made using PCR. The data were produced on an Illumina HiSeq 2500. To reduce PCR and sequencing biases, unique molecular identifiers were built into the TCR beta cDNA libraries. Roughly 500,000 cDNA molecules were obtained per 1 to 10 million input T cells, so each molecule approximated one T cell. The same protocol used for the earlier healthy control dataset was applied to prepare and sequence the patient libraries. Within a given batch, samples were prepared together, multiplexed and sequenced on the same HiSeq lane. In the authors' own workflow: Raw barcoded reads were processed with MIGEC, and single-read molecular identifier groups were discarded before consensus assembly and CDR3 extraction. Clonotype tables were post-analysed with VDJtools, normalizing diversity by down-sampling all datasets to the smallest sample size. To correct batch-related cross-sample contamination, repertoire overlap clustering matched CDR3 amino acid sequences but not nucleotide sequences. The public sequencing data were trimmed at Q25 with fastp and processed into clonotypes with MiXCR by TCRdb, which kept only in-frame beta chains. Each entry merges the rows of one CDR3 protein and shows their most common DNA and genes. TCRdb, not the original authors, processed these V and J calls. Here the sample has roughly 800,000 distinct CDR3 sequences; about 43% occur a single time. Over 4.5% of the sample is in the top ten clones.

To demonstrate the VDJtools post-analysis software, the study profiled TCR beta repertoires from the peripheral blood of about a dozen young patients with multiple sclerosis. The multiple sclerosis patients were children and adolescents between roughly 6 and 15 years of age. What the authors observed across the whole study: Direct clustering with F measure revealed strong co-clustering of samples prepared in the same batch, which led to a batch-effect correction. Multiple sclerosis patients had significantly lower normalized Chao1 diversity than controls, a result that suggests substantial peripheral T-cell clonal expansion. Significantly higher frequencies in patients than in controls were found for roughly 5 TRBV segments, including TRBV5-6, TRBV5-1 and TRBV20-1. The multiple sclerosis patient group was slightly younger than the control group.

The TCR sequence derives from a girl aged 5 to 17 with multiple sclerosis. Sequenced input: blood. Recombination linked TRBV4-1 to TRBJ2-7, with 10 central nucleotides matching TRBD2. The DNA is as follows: TGCGCCAGCAGCCAGACTAGCGGGTCCGGTTACGAGCAGTACTTC. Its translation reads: CASSQTSGSGYEQYF.